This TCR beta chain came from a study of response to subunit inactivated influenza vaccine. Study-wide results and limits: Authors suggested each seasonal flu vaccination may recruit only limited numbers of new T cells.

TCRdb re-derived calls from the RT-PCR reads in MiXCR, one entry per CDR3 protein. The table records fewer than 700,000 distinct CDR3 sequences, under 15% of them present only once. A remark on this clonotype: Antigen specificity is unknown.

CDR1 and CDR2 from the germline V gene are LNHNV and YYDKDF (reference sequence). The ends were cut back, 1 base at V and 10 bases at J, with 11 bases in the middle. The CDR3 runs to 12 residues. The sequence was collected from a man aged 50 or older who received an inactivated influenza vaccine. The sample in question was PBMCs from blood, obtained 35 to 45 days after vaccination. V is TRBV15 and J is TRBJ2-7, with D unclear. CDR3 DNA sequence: TGTGCCACCAGCAGAGGAAGTGGCGGCCAGTACTTC. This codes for CATSRGSGGQYF.